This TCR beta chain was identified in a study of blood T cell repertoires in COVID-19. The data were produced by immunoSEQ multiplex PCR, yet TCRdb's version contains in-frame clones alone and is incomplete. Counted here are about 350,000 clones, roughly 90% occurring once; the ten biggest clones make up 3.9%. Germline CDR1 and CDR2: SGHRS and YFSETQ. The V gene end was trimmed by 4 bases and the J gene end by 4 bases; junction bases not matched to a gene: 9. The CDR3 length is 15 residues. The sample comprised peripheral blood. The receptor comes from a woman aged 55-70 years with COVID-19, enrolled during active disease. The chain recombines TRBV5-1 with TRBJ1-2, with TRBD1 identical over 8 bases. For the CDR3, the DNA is TGCGCCAGCAGCCCCCGGACAGGGTCCTCCTATGGCTACACCTTC. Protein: CASSPRTGSSYGYTF.